This passage covers 26 T cell receptor beta chains from one sample sequenced in a study of CD8+CD57+ T cells in acquired aplastic anemia. Genomic DNA acted as the template from which TCR beta VDJ combination and CDR3 sequence profiling were carried out. TCRdb processed the reads anew with MiXCR; each CDR3 protein has one entry. The repertoire has about 160,000 distinct CDR3 sequences, just under 45% of them found once; the top ten carry 1.1%. The material sequenced was sorted CD4+, CD8+, or CD8+CD57+ T cells (not recorded which) from PBMCs. The receptor set was obtained from a human donor in good health.

This clonotype has a handful of counts. CDR3 in amino acids: CATQASRTDTQYF. Here the CDR3 DNA reads TGTGCCACCCAGGCTAGCAGGACAGATACGCAGTATTTT. The chain recombines TRBV15 with TRBJ2-3; D might be TRBD2 (5 bases). Germline V lookup: CDR1 LNHNV, CDR2 YYDKDF (reference sequence). V lost 8 bases to trimming and J lost 3 bases, with 12 bases between them. CDR3 size: 13 residues.

Many counts were recorded for this clonotype. The chain joins TRBV20-1 to TRBJ2-5, with D maybe TRBD2 (6 bases). Trimming shortened V by 0 bases and J by 3 bases, and 17 bases separated the two germline ends. The germline gives CDR1 DFQATT, CDR2 SNEGSKA (reference sequence). The CDR3 spans 16 residues. CDR3 bases: TGCAGTGCTAGAGACCCTCTCCGGGACTCAAAAGAGACCCAGTACTTC. Amino acid sequence: CSARDPLRDSKETQYF.

The chain has TRBV4-1 and TRBJ2-4, with D tentatively TRBD1 (6 bases). V was clipped by 1 base and J by 8 bases, with 15 bases between them. Germline-derived CDR1 and CDR2 are MGHRA and YSYEKL. CDR3 length: 15 amino acids. CDR3 sequence (DNA): TGCGCCAGCAGCCAAGCCGGGACAAACCCTGACATTCAGTACTTC. This translates into CASSQAGTNPDIQYF.

This clonotype was picked up a small number of times. Since a much larger clone is just one base distant, this may be a read error. The chain employs TRBV4-2 and TRBJ1-6, with 7 bases that match TRBD1. CDR1 LGHNA and CDR2 YNFKEQ come from the germline V gene. This CDR3 has 16 amino acids. V shed 0 bases, J shed 8 bases, and the junction held 7 bases outside the gene matches. The CDR3 sequence: CASSQEFGTAHSPLHF. In DNA form, the CDR3 reads TGTGCCAGCAGCCAAGAATTTGGGACAGCCCATTCACCCCTCCACTTT.

This clonotype appeared many times. The V gene is TRBV12-3 or TRBV12-4, the J gene TRBJ1-5; TRBD1 matches 8 bases. V lost 6 bases to trimming and J lost 7 bases; unmatched junction nucleotides: 8. The CDR3 covers 14 residues. The CDR3 loop is CASRTGAVGQPQHF. The CDR3 DNA follows: TGTGCCAGCAGGACAGGGGCGGTAGGGCAGCCCCAGCATTTT.

This clonotype was observed many times. The chain carries TRBV19 and TRBJ2-3; 8 bases fit TRBD1. The germline V gene has CDR1 LNHDA and CDR2 SQIVND (reference sequence). CDR3 length: 15 amino acids. Trimming removed 5 bases from V and 3 bases from J; junction bases left unmatched: 7. CDR3 protein: CASSETGARTDTQYF. CDR3 nucleotide sequence: TGTGCCAGTAGTGAGACAGGGGCTAGGACAGATACGCAGTATTTT.

This clonotype was detected a few times. V usage is TRBV10-2 and J usage is TRBJ1-6, with 7 positions matching TRBD1. The CDR3 is 16 amino acids. Germline CDR1 and CDR2: WSHSY and SAAADI. J was trimmed by 9 bases and V by 4 bases; bases with no gene match: 12. Written as DNA, the CDR3 is TGCGCCAGCAGTGCACAGGGGAGCGGTACGTTTTCACCCCTCCACTTT. Protein: CASSAQGSGTFSPLHF.

In this sample, this clonotype turned up many times. This chain connects TRBV20-1 to TRBJ2-5; D possibly uses TRBD1 or TRBD2 (6 bases each). Trimming took 0 bases from V and 5 from J, leaving 16 bases between them. The V gene's germline CDR1 is DFQATT and CDR2 SNEGSKA (reference sequence). The CDR3 is made up of 15 amino acids. The CDR3: CSARDNRGLSETQYF. CDR3 in DNA: TGCAGTGCTAGAGATAATCGGGGGCTTTCGGAGACCCAGTACTTC.

This clonotype was detected many times. This chain uses TRBV3-2 with TRBJ2-7; the table calls TRBD1, which could not be checked here. TRBV3-2 is termed a pseudogene. CDR3 length: 15 residues. The CDR3 sequence is CASSQVEQGKHEQYF. DNA of the CDR3: TGTGCCAGCAGCCAAGTTGAACAGGGCAAACACGAGCAGTACTTC.

This clonotype was recorded a few times. It may be a read error: a sequence one base away is much more abundant. The J gene is TRBJ2-7, the V gene TRBV6-1; D is ambiguous. Per the germline V gene, CDR1 is MNHNS and CDR2 is SASEGT. The CDR3 totals 11 residues. The ends were cut back, 8 bases at V and 5 bases at J, with 10 bases in the middle. The DNA of the CDR3 is TGTGCCAGCGGTCGTAGAGACGAGCAGTACTTC. Translating it yields CASGRRDEQYF.

The chain couples TRBV4-2 to TRBJ2-1, with 10 bases aligning to TRBD2. The length of the CDR3 is 20 residues. Trimming removed 3 bases from V and 6 bases from J; junction bases left unmatched: 20. In germline, CDR1 is LGHNA, CDR2 YNFKEQ. The CDR3 region is CASSHTSFGPSGGFINEQFF. The CDR3, as DNA: TGTGCCAGCAGCCACACCTCGTTCGGCCCTAGCGGGGGATTTATCAATGAGCAGTTCTTC.

The rearrangement links TRBV29-1 to TRBJ1-5; TRBD1 matches at 7 bases. The CDR3 extends over 12 amino acids. Trimming cost V 4 bases and J 7 bases; bases outside gene matches: 4. CDR1 and CDR2 from the germline V gene are SQVTM and ANQGSEA. This CDR3 is CSVGGGGQPQHF. As DNA, the CDR3 is TGCAGCGTTGGAGGGGGCGGACAGCCCCAGCATTTT.

With respect to this clonotype: A read error is possible here, since a much larger clone lies one base away. The chain employs TRBV6-1 and TRBJ2-5; D uncertain. The germline gives CDR1 MNHNS, CDR2 SASEGT. Trimming left V 8 bases short and J 4 bases short, with 8 bases between. The CDR3 extends over 11 amino acids. CDR3 sequence: CASLPTETQYF. The CDR3 bases are TGTGCCAGCTTGCCTACAGAGACCCAGTACTTC.

V is TRBV24-1 and J is TRBJ2-1, with unresolved D. The V and J ends lost 4 bases and 0 bases respectively, with 9 bases between them. The germline V gene encodes CDR1 KGHDR and CDR2 SFDVKD. The CDR3 length is 15 residues. The CDR3 DNA reads TGTGCCACCAGTGACCTTCAGAGCTCCTACAATGAGCAGTTCTTC. Translating it yields CATSDLQSSYNEQFF.

This clonotype was found many times. V and J are TRBV6-5 and TRBJ1-2, with TRBD1 matching 8 bases. This CDR3 region has 15 residues. Germline CDR1 and CDR2: MNHEY and SVGAGI. Germline trimming cut 2 bases from V and 7 bases from J; bases unmatched to any gene: 9. The CDR3 sequence is CASSYERRTGLGYTF. The CDR3 DNA sequence: TGTGCCAGCAGTTACGAAAGACGGACAGGGCTTGGCTACACCTTC.

This clonotype was seen repeatedly, ten times or more. This sequence joins TRBV13 and TRBJ1-5; D uncertain. V shed 5 bases and J shed 2 bases, with 10 bases lying between them. Germline V gene sequence: CDR1 PRHDT, CDR2 FYEKMQ (reference sequence). The CDR3 length is 14 residues. CDR3 loop: CASSAGRGNQPQHF. The CDR3 bases are TGTGCCAGCAGCGCGGGGAGGGGCAATCAGCCCCAGCATTTT.

This clonotype was counted a few times. The rearrangement uses TRBV27 and TRBJ2-7, with D possibly matching TRBD1 (6 bases). Per germline, CDR1 MNHEY and CDR2 SMNVEV (reference sequence). This CDR3 region has 15 residues. Trimming left V 3 bases short and J 1 base short, with 13 bases between. The CDR3 here is CASSFHWTESYEQYF. The DNA of the CDR3 is TGTGCCAGCAGTTTCCACTGGACAGAGTCCTACGAGCAGTACTTC.

This clonotype was observed a single time. The gene calls are TRBV2 and TRBJ2-5; the D gene is possibly TRBD2 (5 bases). V was clipped by 7 bases and J by 7 bases, with 10 bases between them. Looked up from germline, CDR1 is SNHLY and CDR2 is FYNNEI. This CDR3 region has 11 residues. CDR3: CASKKEATQYF. The DNA of the CDR3 is TGTGCCAGCAAAAAGGAGGCGACCCAGTACTTC.

This clonotype has only a few counts. The chain carries TRBV27 and TRBJ1-2; tentatively, D is TRBD1 (5 bases). Trimming pared 7 bases from V and 7 bases from J, leaving 19 bases between. Germline-derived CDR1 and CDR2 are MNHEY and SMNVEV (reference sequence). CDR3 size: 14 residues. CDR3 coding DNA: TGTGCCAGCACCCCTTCCCTGGGGGGAGTTGGCTACACCTTC. Residues: CASTPSLGGVGYTF.

This chain links TRBV4-2 with TRBJ2-3; 10 bases align to TRBD1. The CDR3 loop spans 16 amino acids. The V and J ends lost 7 bases and 1 base, in that order; junction bases with no gene match: 8. Germline assignment: CDR1 LGHNA and CDR2 YNFKEQ. CDR3 region: CASTPVGTGGTDTQYF. As DNA, the CDR3 is TGTGCCAGCACCCCGGTGGGGACAGGGGGCACAGATACGCAGTATTTT.

The chain links TRBV2 to TRBJ2-5; D is perhaps TRBD1 or TRBD2 (5 bases each). Germline V gene lookup returns CDR1 SNHLY and CDR2 FYNNEI. The CDR3 contains 14 residues. Trimming removed 6 bases from V and 0 bases from J, with 11 bases in between. CDR3 loop: CASRGTAHQETQYF. As DNA, the CDR3 is TGTGCCAGCAGGGGGACCGCCCACCAAGAGACCCAGTACTTC.

This clonotype occurred a few times. The chain links TRBV4-2 to TRBJ2-3; TRBD1 matches at 8 bases. With 1 base clipped from V and 2 bases from J, the junction kept 5 bases outside the gene matches. The CDR3 runs 16 residues. The germline V gene has CDR1 LGHNA and CDR2 YNFKEQ. The CDR3 DNA reads TGTGCCAGCAGCCAAGCTGACAGGGGAAACACAGATACGCAGTATTTT. Amino acid sequence: CASSQADRGNTDTQYF.

This clonotype was counted many times. In nucleotides, the CDR3 is TGTGCCAGCAGCGCCGCGGGACCCATAGGGAATGAGCAGTTCTTC. It yields the protein CASSAAGPIGNEQFF. The V gene is TRBV9, the J gene TRBJ2-1; D perhaps matches TRBD2 (6 bases). The CDR3 spans 15 residues. CDR1 SGDLS and CDR2 YYNGEE come from the germline V gene. Trimming took 3 bases from V and 7 from J, leaving 17 bases between them.

This clonotype was counted a few times. The chain combines TRBV5-4 with TRBJ1-2; the match to TRBD1 covers 10 bases. With V trimmed by 0 bases and J by 4 bases, 9 bases remained unmatched. Germline V gives CDR1 SGHNT, CDR2 YYREEE (reference sequence). The CDR3 has 17 amino acids. The CDR3 region is CASSLARGQGNFYGYTF. As DNA, the CDR3 is TGTGCCAGCAGCTTGGCCCGGGGACAGGGGAACTTCTATGGCTACACCTTC.

Ten or more counts support this clonotype. The chain carries TRBV5-1 and TRBJ2-2, with 8 bases aligning to TRBD2. The ends lost 5 bases at V and 0 bases at J; junction bases unmatched: 3. The CDR3 contains 15 residues. CDR1 is SGHRS and CDR2 is YFSETQ in the germline V gene. CDR3 DNA: TGCGCCAGCAGAACTAGCGGAGCGAACACCGGGGAGCTGTTTTTT. The encoded protein is CASRTSGANTGELFF.

By frequency in the sample, this clonotype is medium-sized. The V call is TRBV10-3, the J call TRBJ2-3; 9 bases line up with TRBD2. The V segment lost 2 bases and the J segment 4 bases; nucleotides outside the gene matches: 4. Per germline, CDR1 ENHRY and CDR2 SYGVKD. There are 15 residues in the CDR3. CDR3 sequence (DNA): TGTGCCATCAGTGAGGCTAGCGGGGTGGCAGATACGCAGTATTTT. This codes for CAISEASGVADTQYF.